The 28 T cell receptor beta chains below were found in one sample sequenced in a study of blood T cell repertoires in COVID-19. The assay was immunoSEQ multiplex PCR, and TCRdb's table has in-frame clones only and misses some. The sample shows some 250,000 clones, approximately 80% of them seen only once. The sample consisted of peripheral blood. These TCRs come from a woman aged 18-29 years with acute or convalescent COVID-19.

This clone was seen a single time. The chain has TRBV11-2 and TRBJ1-4; TRBD1 matches 9 bases. Looked up from germline, CDR1 is SGHAT and CDR2 is FQNNGV. Losses at the gene ends were 7 bases for V and 5 bases for J; bases not matched to a gene: 8. The CDR3 length is 15 residues. The CDR3 region has the DNA TGTGCCAGCAAGACATTACAGGGGGCAAATGAAAAACTGTTTTTT. It specifies CASKTLQGANEKLFF.

The rearrangement links TRBV19 to TRBJ1-3, with 7 bases fitting TRBD1. Germline-derived CDR1 and CDR2 are LNHDA and SQIVND (reference sequence). The trim removed 4 bases at V and 0 bases at J, leaving 9 bases unmatched. The length of the CDR3 is 17 residues. The CDR3 sequence is CASSTPGTVNSGNTIYF. For the CDR3, the DNA is TGTGCCAGTAGTACCCCCGGGACAGTAAACTCTGGAAACACCATATATTTT. Variable domain in full (rest from reference TRBV19 and TRBJ1-3): DGGITQSPKYLFRKEGQNVTLSCEQNLNHDAMYWYRQDPGQGLRLIYYSQIVNDFQKGDIAEGYSVSREKKESFPLTVTSAQKNPTAFYLCASSTPGTVNSGNTIYFGEGSWLTVV.

The genes are TRBV10-3 and TRBJ2-7, with a tentative D call TRBD2 (6 bases). Trimming removed 3 bases from V and 2 bases from J, with 17 bases in between. CDR1 and CDR2 (germline): ENHRY, SYGVKD. This CDR3 comprises 16 residues. This chain's CDR3 is CAISEDGGIRPYEQYF. The DNA of the CDR3 is TGTGCCATCAGTGAAGACGGCGGGATTCGCCCCTACGAGCAGTACTTC.

This rearrangement joins TRBV6-5 to TRBJ1-2; 8 bases agree with TRBD1. The V gene end was trimmed by 4 bases and the J gene end by 7 bases; junction bases not matched to a gene: 11. The CDR3 loop spans 15 amino acids. Germline V gene sequence: CDR1 MNHEY, CDR2 SVGAGI. CDR3: CASSLGDRLVSGYTF. DNA of the CDR3: TGTGCCAGCAGTTTAGGGGACAGGCTAGTCTCTGGCTACACCTTC.

The DNA for the CDR3 is TGTGCCAGCAAAGGGGACAGAACTAATGAAAAACTGTTTTTT. Protein product: CASKGDRTNEKLFF. The rearrangement links TRBV6-5 to TRBJ1-4; 7 nucleotides match TRBD1. J gave up 1 base and V 7 bases, and 3 bases lay outside the gene matches. The CDR3 extends over 14 amino acids. The germline V gene encodes CDR1 MNHEY and CDR2 SVGAGI.

This chain's CDR3 is CASSLAGHLTDTQYF. As DNA, the CDR3 is TGTGCCAGCAGCTTGGCCGGTCATTTGACAGATACGCAGTATTTT. The chain combines TRBV5-6 with TRBJ2-3; D is unclear. V lost 0 bases, J lost 3 bases, and 11 bases lay in between. CDR1 is SGHDT and CDR2 is YYEEEE in the germline V gene. This CDR3 contains 15 residues.

This clone occurred a few times. The J gene is TRBJ2-2, the V gene TRBV7-3, with D perhaps TRBD1 (6 bases). The length of the CDR3 is 16 residues. V was shortened by 0 bases and J by 4 bases, with 12 bases between the two germline ends. Germline CDR1 SGHTA, CDR2 FQGTGA. In DNA, the CDR3 is TGTGCCAGCAGCTTAACCTATCCAGGGGTCACCGGGGAGCTGTTTTTT. Its protein is CASSLTYPGVTGELFF. The whole variable domain, filled in from reference TRBV7-3 and TRBJ2-2, reads GAGVSQTPSNKVTEKGKYVELRCDPISGHTALYWYRQSLGQGPEFLIYFQGTGAADDSGLPNDRFFAVRPEGSVSTLKIQRTERGDSAVYLCASSLTYPGVTGELFFGEGSRLTVL.

The rearrangement uses TRBV5-1 and TRBJ2-5, with D perhaps matching TRBD2 (6 bases). Germline V CDR1 and CDR2: SGHRS, YFSETQ. V dropped 2 bases and J dropped 3 bases, with 11 bases sitting between them. The CDR3 consists of 14 residues. The CDR3 is CASSLRLEKETQYF. Written as DNA, the CDR3 is TGCGCCAGCAGCTTAAGACTAGAAAAAGAGACCCAGTACTTC.

In this sample, this clone turned up a few times. This chain links TRBV28 with TRBJ1-1, with 8 bases identical to TRBD1. This CDR3 spans 18 amino acids. CDR1 and CDR2 from the germline V gene are MDHEN and SYDVKM. Losses at the gene ends were 7 bases for V and 0 bases for J; bases not matched to a gene: 16. CDR3 sequence (DNA): TGTGCCAGCAAAACCGTACGACAGGGGCTTAGGCTGAACACTGAAGCTTTCTTT. Its translation is CASKTVRQGLRLNTEAFF.

The chain combines TRBV5-6 with TRBJ2-7; 8 nucleotides match TRBD1. This CDR3 is 14 amino acids long. Per germline, CDR1 SGHDT and CDR2 YYEEEE. J was trimmed by 4 bases and V by 4 bases; bases with no gene match: 7. The CDR3 coding sequence is TGTGCCAGCAGCACGACAGGGGAGAGGTACGAGCAGTACTTC. This codes for CASSTTGERYEQYF. The whole variable domain, remainder taken from reference TRBV5-6 and TRBJ2-7, is DAGVTQSPTHLIKTRGQQVTLRCSPKSGHDTVSWYQQALGQGPQFIFQYYEEEERQRGNFPDRFSGHQFPNYSSELNVNALLLGDSALYLCASSTTGERYEQYFGPGTRLTVT.

This clone has ten or more counts. V and J are TRBV15 and TRBJ2-5; 8 bases fit TRBD1. The CDR3 is 15 residues long. The J segment lost 5 bases and the V segment lost 5 bases, leaving 10 bases of the junction unmatched. Germline V gene lookup returns CDR1 LNHNV and CDR2 YYDKDF (reference sequence). The CDR3 nucleotides are TGTGCCACCAGCGCCCAGGGGGCAGGGTTCGAGACCCAGTACTTC. Encoded protein: CATSAQGAGFETQYF.

Concerning this clone: This same CDR3 is encoded by further DNA sequences in the sample. The rearrangement uses TRBV30 and TRBJ1-3; D remains ambiguous. From germline, CDR1 is GTSNPN and CDR2 SVGIG (reference sequence). There are 12 residues in the CDR3. Trimming left V 3 bases short and J 1 base short, with 4 bases between. The CDR3 here is CAWSLSGNTIYF. The DNA of the CDR3 is TGTGCCTGGAGCCTTTCTGGAAACACCATATATTTT.

V gene TRBV5-1 combines with J gene TRBJ1-2, with TRBD1 matching 7 bases. With V trimmed by 3 bases and J by 4 bases, 3 bases remained unmatched. The germline V gene has CDR1 SGHRS and CDR2 YFSETQ. The CDR3 is 13 residues long. CDR3 in DNA: TGCGCCAGCAGCTGGGGACAGACCTATGGCTACACCTTC. Protein sequence: CASSWGQTYGYTF.

The J gene is TRBJ2-1, the V gene TRBV10-2, with 8 bases matching TRBD1. This CDR3 region has 16 residues. V was pared by 5 bases and J by 4 bases, with 10 bases of the junction left unmatched. Germline values: CDR1 WSHSY, CDR2 SAAADI. CDR3: CASSQSRDRRYNEQFF. CDR3 bases: TGCGCCAGCAGTCAGAGCCGGGACAGGCGATACAATGAGCAGTTCTTC.

This rearrangement joins TRBV6-5 to TRBJ2-7; maybe TRBD2 (6 bases). CDR3 length equals 14 residues. V was trimmed by 7 bases and J by 3 bases, leaving 16 bases between them. Germline assignment: CDR1 MNHEY and CDR2 SVGAGI. CDR3 in amino acids: CASKSGVADYEQYF. The CDR3 region has the DNA TGTGCCAGCAAGAGTGGGGTAGCGGACTACGAGCAGTACTTC.

There are many counts of this clone. The chain carries TRBV27 and TRBJ2-1; 9 bases match TRBD1. With V trimmed by 3 bases and J by 9 bases, 3 bases remained unmatched. The CDR3 runs 13 residues. Germline CDR1 is MNHEY and CDR2 is SMNVEV (reference sequence). CDR3 nucleotide sequence: TGTGCCAGCAGTTTGGACAGGGGTTCTGAGCAGTTCTTC. Protein product: CASSLDRGSEQFF.

V usage is TRBV24-1 and J usage is TRBJ2-3; D not resolved. This CDR3 has 12 residues. Germline lookup yields CDR1 KGHDR and CDR2 SFDVKD. Trimming cost V 0 bases and J 6 bases, with 3 bases left between them. Written as DNA, the CDR3 is TGTGCCACCAGTGATTTGGCGGATACGCAGTATTTT. Residues: CATSDLADTQYF.

The V call is TRBV30, the J call TRBJ2-3; 12 bases line up with TRBD2. V trimming: 0 bases; J trimming: 4 bases; junction bases outside the gene matches: 5. CDR1 and CDR2 (germline): GTSNPN, SVGIG (reference sequence). This CDR3 comprises 16 residues. CDR3 protein: CAWSVRASGRADTQYF. The CDR3 nucleotides read TGTGCCTGGAGTGTACGTGCTAGCGGGAGGGCAGATACGCAGTATTTT.

This rearrangement joins TRBV19 to TRBJ1-1; 7 bases fit TRBD1. The CDR3 spans 16 residues. Germline CDR1 and CDR2: LNHDA and SQIVND (reference sequence). Trimming took 5 bases from V and 4 from J; bases not matched to a gene: 13. CDR3 nucleotide sequence: TGTGCCAGTAGTCCTTCCCTTCGACAGGGCTCCACTGAAGCTTTCTTT. Amino acid sequence: CASSPSLRQGSTEAFF. The full variable domain, in which reference TRBV19 and TRBJ1-1 provide the parts outside the CDR3, is DGGITQSPKYLFRKEGQNVTLSCEQNLNHDAMYWYRQDPGQGLRLIYYSQIVNDFQKGDIAEGYSVSREKKESFPLTVTSAQKNPTAFYLCASSPSLRQGSTEAFFGQGTRLTVV.

The gene calls are TRBV6-6 and TRBJ2-7; possible D gene TRBD1, 5 bases. Germline values: CDR1 MNHNY, CDR2 SVGAGI (reference sequence). The germline V and J ends were trimmed by 5 bases and 2 bases, with 22 bases remaining between them. This CDR3 is 17 amino acids long. Here the CDR3 reads CASSPRVSDWLTYEQYF. CDR3 nucleotides: TGTGCCAGCAGTCCCAGGGTCAGTGACTGGCTCACCTACGAGCAGTACTTC.

The chain recombines TRBV24-1 with TRBJ2-2, with D possibly matching TRBD2 (5 bases). Germline V lookup: CDR1 KGHDR, CDR2 SFDVKD. V dropped 2 bases and J dropped 0 bases, with 12 bases sitting between them. The CDR3 consists of 17 residues. The CDR3 is CATSDSPAEANTGELFF. DNA of the CDR3: TGTGCCACCAGTGATTCCCCAGCGGAGGCGAACACCGGGGAGCTGTTTTTT.

The chain is built from TRBV5-8 and TRBJ2-2; 8 positions match TRBD1. V lost 4 bases and J lost 5; bases outside the gene matches: 10. Looked up from germline, CDR1 is SGHTS and CDR2 is YDEGEE. The CDR3 totals 16 residues. For the CDR3, the DNA is TGTGCCAGCAGCCCGAGGGCCAGGGGGCGTACCGGGGAGCTGTTTTTT. Residues: CASSPRARGRTGELFF.

This clone was recorded a few times. The same CDR3 arises from other DNA sequences in this sample as well. The CDR3 bases are TGCAGCGTTTCTGGACAGCTGAACACTGAAGCTTTCTTT. Its translation: CSVSGQLNTEAFF. V and J are TRBV29-1 and TRBJ1-1; TRBD1 is a possible D gene (6 bases). Germline CDR1 and CDR2: SQVTM and ANQGSEA. The germline V and J ends were trimmed by 5 bases and 0 bases, with 10 bases remaining between them. The CDR3 runs 13 residues.

J is TRBJ2-1 and V is TRBV7-2, with 9 bases identical to TRBD2. V gave up 3 bases and J gave up 12 bases; unmatched junction bases: 6. Germline values: CDR1 SGHTA, CDR2 FQGNSA. The length of the CDR3 is 13 residues. The CDR3 sequence: CASSLHSGSGQFF. In DNA, the CDR3 is TGTGCCAGCAGCTTGCATAGCGGGAGTGGGCAGTTCTTC.

This clone was picked up a small number of times. Other DNA sequences in this sample translate to the same CDR3. This chain links TRBV7-2 with TRBJ2-4, with D perhaps matching TRBD2 (6 bases). The germline gives CDR1 SGHTA, CDR2 FQGNSA. The CDR3 sequence is 14 residues long. Trimming took 5 bases from V and 0 from J, leaving 8 bases between them. The CDR3 sequence: CASSPGLAKNIQYF. For the CDR3, the DNA is TGTGCCAGCAGCCCGGGACTAGCCAAAAACATTCAGTACTTC. The variable domain in full, with the rest retrieved from reference TRBV7-2 and TRBJ2-4, is GAGVSQSPSNKVTEKGKDVELRCDPISGHTALYWYRQSLGQGLEFLIYFQGNSAPDKSGLPSDRFSAERTGGSVSTLTIQRTQQEDSAVYLCASSPGLAKNIQYFGAGTRLSVL.

J is TRBJ1-3 and V is TRBV12-3 or TRBV12-4; D not resolved. The CDR3 covers 13 residues. The V end was cut by 3 bases, the J end by 0 bases, with 3 bases between. The CDR3 coding sequence is TGTGCCAGCAGTTTCCTCTCTGGAAACACCATATATTTT. Translating gives CASSFLSGNTIYF.

V and J are TRBV27 and TRBJ1-5; the D gene is possibly TRBD1 (6 bases). Germline lookup yields CDR1 MNHEY and CDR2 SMNVEV (reference sequence). CDR3 size: 14 residues. V was trimmed by 6 bases and J by 3 bases, leaving 12 bases between them. CDR3 residues: CASSPGQHNQPQHF. CDR3 nucleotides: TGTGCCAGCAGCCCCGGACAGCACAATCAGCCCCAGCATTTT.

CDR3 DNA: TGTGCCAGCAGCCACGGACAGGGGAACGCTCAAGAGACCCAGTACTTC. Translation: CASSHGQGNAQETQYF. The V and J genes are TRBV3-1 (or the pseudogene TRBV3-2) and TRBJ2-5, with 9 bases matching TRBD1. V was clipped by 3 bases and J by 2 bases; unmatched bases: 7. The CDR3 covers 16 residues. Germline CDR1 reads LGHDT; CDR2 reads YNNKEL (reference sequence).